A single sample is the source of the 25 T cell receptor beta chains below, sequenced in a study of response to subunit inactivated influenza vaccine (dated by TCRdb to 2016 to 2019). The library was built by means of RT-PCR. This sample was sequenced with an Illumina HiSeq 2500. The public reads were quality trimmed at Q25 with fastp and then assembled into clones with MiXCR by TCRdb, keeping productive beta chains. CDR3 protein sequences are deduplicated, and each keeps its most common genes and DNA. Present in this sample are 450,000 to 500,000 distinct CDR3 sequences, around 9.9% of which were seen just once. Less than 15% of the sample lies in the top ten. The time point label on this specimen signifies: 45 days after influenza vaccine administration. The sample in question was PBMCs from blood, obtained roughly 6 weeks after vaccination. The source is a man over 45 who received an inactivated influenza vaccine. Donor details come from another sample of the same person, matched by shared clones.

This clonotype occurred many times. The gene calls are TRBV6-5 and TRBJ1-5; D is undetermined. This CDR3 is 15 amino acids long. The V gene lost 0 bases and the J gene lost 3 bases, with 9 bases spanning the gap. The germline V gene has CDR1 MNHEY and CDR2 SVGAGI. The CDR3 reads CASSYSTVNNQPQHF. The CDR3 DNA reads TGTGCCAGCAGTTACTCTACGGTGAACAATCAGCCCCAGCATTTT.

The chain is built from TRBV12-3 or TRBV12-4 and TRBJ2-3; D not resolved. Trimming removed 6 bases from V and 0 bases from J, with 13 bases in between. This CDR3 is built from 15 residues. CDR3 sequence (DNA): TGTGCCAGCAGGACAAGGACGGTTAGCACAGATACGCAGTATTTT. This translates into CASRTRTVSTDTQYF.

This chain uses TRBV5-1 with TRBJ2-7, with TRBD2 identical over 7 bases. CDR3 length: 15 residues. V dropped 0 bases and J dropped 0; count of bases not matched to a gene: 3. The V gene's germline CDR1 is SGHRS and CDR2 YFSETQ. The CDR3 sequence: CASSLAGLTSYEQYF. CDR3 DNA: TGCGCCAGCAGCTTGGCGGGACTAACCTCCTACGAGCAGTACTTC.

The V call is TRBV11-2, the J call TRBJ2-3, with D tentatively TRBD1 or TRBD2 (5 bases each). The germline gives CDR1 SGHAT, CDR2 FQNNGV. This CDR3 spans 14 amino acids. Deletions cut 5 bases from V and 3 bases from J, with 12 bases between. The CDR3 bases are TGTGCCAGCAGCCCGGGGACCGCGACAGATACGCAGTATTTT. This sequence encodes CASSPGTATDTQYF. The whole variable domain, remainder taken from reference TRBV11-2 and TRBJ2-3, is EAGVAQSPRYKIIEKRQSVAFWCNPISGHATLYWYQQILGQGPKLLIQFQNNGVVDDSQLPKDRFSAERLKGVDSTLKIQPAKLEDSAVYLCASSPGTATDTQYFGPGTRLTVL.

This clonotype was counted many times. J is TRBJ1-5 and V is TRBV20-1, with D possibly TRBD1 on 5 matching bases. The CDR3 runs 12 residues. V was cut by 4 bases and J by 6 bases, with 10 bases left in between. Germline V lookup: CDR1 DFQATT, CDR2 SNEGSKA (reference sequence). DNA of the CDR3: TGCAGTGCTATGGCAGGGTCTCAGCCCCAGCATTTT. It is translated as CSAMAGSQPQHF.

This chain links TRBV4-3 with TRBJ2-1, with 10 bases aligning to TRBD2. V was pared by 0 bases and J by 5 bases, with 4 bases of the junction left unmatched. Germline V gene data show CDR1 as LGHNA and CDR2 as YSLEER. This CDR3 region has 16 residues. The CDR3 spells CASSQEPAGGNNEQFF. Here the CDR3 DNA reads TGCGCCAGCAGCCAAGAACCAGCGGGAGGGAACAATGAGCAGTTCTTC.

V usage is TRBV5-6 and J usage is TRBJ2-5; D call uncertain. The CDR3 loop spans 14 amino acids. Trimming shortened V by 4 bases and J by 1 base, and 11 bases separated the two germline ends. Germline V lookup: CDR1 SGHDT, CDR2 YYEEEE. This chain's CDR3 is CASSGTGSQETQYF. CDR3 nucleotide sequence: TGTGCCAGCAGCGGAACCGGGTCCCAAGAGACCCAGTACTTC.

This clonotype was seen ten or more times. The chain employs TRBV15 and TRBJ2-3, with 12 bases lining up with TRBD2. The V segment lost 1 base and the J segment 0 bases; nucleotides outside the gene matches: 5. This CDR3 comprises 18 residues. From germline, CDR1 is LNHNV and CDR2 YYDKDF (reference sequence). The CDR3 bases are TGTGCCACCAGCAGAGGGACTAGCGGGGACTGGAGCACAGATACGCAGTATTTT. Protein: CATSRGTSGDWSTDTQYF.

V and J are TRBV12-3 or TRBV12-4 and TRBJ1-2; 9 bases agree with TRBD1. The V segment lost 6 bases and the J segment 4 bases; nucleotides outside the gene matches: 15. The CDR3 extends over 17 amino acids. DNA for the CDR3: TGTGCCAGCAGGTCGGGACAGGGAGCACTTGGAGGCTATGGCTACACCTTC. It translates to CASRSGQGALGGYGYTF.

The chain couples TRBV20-1 to TRBJ2-1; perhaps TRBD1 as D (5 bases). Germline loops: CDR1 DFQATT, CDR2 SNEGSKA (reference sequence). The CDR3 contains 14 residues. The V end lost 0 bases, the J end lost 4 bases, and 10 bases lay between the germline ends. Here the CDR3 DNA reads TGCAGTGCTAGAGATTACGACAGTTACAATGAGCAGTTCTTC. The encoded protein is CSARDYDSYNEQFF.

This clonotype was counted a few times. This chain joins TRBV2 and TRBJ2-2; TRBD2 might be the D (5 bases). The germline CDR1 and CDR2 sequences are SNHLY and FYNNEI. The length of the CDR3 is 14 residues. Trimming removed 7 bases from V and 4 bases from J, with 13 bases in between. This CDR3 reads CASNLDLSTGELFF. The CDR3 region has the DNA TGTGCCAGCAATTTGGACTTGAGCACCGGGGAGCTGTTTTTT.

This clonotype was recorded a few times. This chain uses TRBV7-2 with TRBJ2-3; 10 bases are shared with TRBD2. V lost 5 bases to trimming and J lost 2 bases; unmatched junction nucleotides: 10. Germline CDR1 is SGHTA and CDR2 is FQGNSA. The CDR3 consists of 17 residues. CDR3 DNA sequence: TGTGCCAGCAGCGCTAGCGGGAGTATCGCTATCACAGATACGCAGTATTTT. Its translation is CASSASGSIAITDTQYF.

There are a few counts of this clonotype. This sequence joins TRBV6-2 or TRBV6-3 and TRBJ1-1; D gene uncertain. The CDR3 runs to 14 residues. Germline V gene sequence: CDR1 MNHEY, CDR2 SVGEGT. The ends were cut back, 0 bases at V and 2 bases at J, with 7 bases in the middle. CDR3: CASSYSPTNTEAFF. The CDR3 DNA reads TGTGCCAGCAGTTACTCTCCGACCAACACTGAAGCTTTCTTT.

This clonotype was seen only a few times. The chain recombines TRBV19 with TRBJ2-6, with D maybe TRBD1 (6 bases). V lost 5 bases, J lost 4 bases, and 9 bases lay in between. The CDR3 is 14 amino acids. Germline V lookup: CDR1 LNHDA, CDR2 SQIVND (reference sequence). In nucleotides, the CDR3 is TGTGCCAGTAGTCAGGGGTACGGGGCCAACGTCCTGACTTTC. Its protein is CASSQGYGANVLTF.

V and J are TRBV3-1 and TRBJ2-1, with 11 nucleotides matching TRBD2. This CDR3 region has 16 residues. Trimming removed 4 bases from V and 5 bases from J; junction bases left unmatched: 7. Germline-derived CDR1 and CDR2 are LGHDT and YNNKEL (reference sequence). The CDR3 sequence: CASSPLAGGSHNEQFF. The CDR3 region has the DNA TGTGCCAGCAGCCCTCTAGCGGGAGGATCCCACAATGAGCAGTTCTTC.

This chain links TRBV9 with TRBJ1-2; 8 bases match TRBD1. Germline-derived CDR1 and CDR2 are SGDLS and YYNGEE. Trimming at V came to 0 bases and at J to 13 bases, leaving 11 bases not matched to a gene. There are 14 residues in the CDR3. CDR3 in DNA: TGTGCCAGCAGCGTAGCTTTAGCAGACAGGGGACTCACCTTC. Its translation: CASSVALADRGLTF.

This clonotype was recorded at least ten times. The chain uses TRBV5-1 and TRBJ2-4; D might be TRBD1 or TRBD2, each matching 5 bases. CDR1 is SGHRS, CDR2 YFSETQ, per germline. This CDR3 is built from 13 residues. V was trimmed by 4 bases and J by 11 bases, leaving 16 bases between them. This chain's CDR3 is CASSPLDGDLQYF. In DNA form, the CDR3 reads TGCGCCAGCAGCCCGCTAGACGGGGACCTTCAGTACTTC.

This clonotype was counted only a few times. The chain uses TRBV6-6 and TRBJ2-5; D gene uncertain. The CDR3 is made up of 13 amino acids. V was trimmed by 0 bases and J by 5 bases, leaving 7 bases between them. The germline V gene encodes CDR1 MNHNY and CDR2 SVGAGI (reference sequence). The CDR3 reads CASSYSNGETQYF. The CDR3 coding sequence is TGTGCCAGCAGTTACTCGAATGGGGAGACCCAGTACTTC.

A word on this clonotype: Relative to the germline gene, one junction end is altered; a read error may explain this. CDR3 protein: CSVSREIYNEKFF. The CDR3 DNA follows: TGCAGCGTCAGCCGGGAGATCTACAATGAGAAGTTCTTC. The chain uses TRBV29-1 and TRBJ2-1, with D maybe TRBD2 (6 bases). The germline V gene encodes CDR1 SQVTM and CDR2 ANQGSEA. There are 13 residues in the CDR3.

This clonotype was observed many times. The genes are TRBV7-8 and TRBJ2-3; D is undetermined. Germline CDR1 SGHVS, CDR2 FQNEAQ. CDR3 length: 14 residues. V lost 3 bases and J 6 bases, leaving 13 bases between the germline ends. The CDR3 DNA sequence: TGTGCCAGCAGCTTTACTCGGCATTGGGATACGCAGTATTTT. Translation: CASSFTRHWDTQYF.

The J gene is TRBJ2-5, the V gene TRBV5-1; TRBD1 aligns across 7 bases. The CDR3 has 14 amino acids. CDR1 SGHRS and CDR2 YFSETQ come from the germline V gene. Losses at the gene ends were 6 bases for V and 9 bases for J; bases not matched to a gene: 14. CDR3 loop: CASNLQRTGEAQYF. The CDR3 region has the DNA TGCGCCAGCAACCTTCAACGGACAGGCGAAGCCCAGTACTTC.

This clonotype was picked up a small number of times. The rearrangement uses TRBV2 and TRBJ1-5, with D perhaps matching TRBD1 (6 bases). Trimming pared 4 bases from V and 4 bases from J, leaving 11 bases between. The germline CDR1 and CDR2 sequences are SNHLY and FYNNEI. This CDR3 is 14 amino acids long. The CDR3 DNA reads TGTGCCAGCAGTGGGACAGAACCTAATCAGCCCCAGCATTTT. It codes for CASSGTEPNQPQHF.

This clonotype came up a few times. The rearrangement links TRBV5-1 to TRBJ2-1; TRBD2 is a possible D gene (5 bases). Germline V gene data show CDR1 as SGHRS and CDR2 as YFSETQ. This CDR3 is built from 16 residues. The germline V and J ends were trimmed by 0 bases and 2 bases, with 12 bases remaining between them. This CDR3 reads CASSLAGGGTYNEQFF. The CDR3 coding sequence is TGCGCCAGCAGCTTGGCCGGAGGCGGTACCTACAATGAGCAGTTCTTC.

The chain couples TRBV29-1 to TRBJ2-3; 10 bases line up with TRBD2. Germline V gene sequence: CDR1 SQVTM, CDR2 ANQGSEA. The length of the CDR3 is 14 residues. V was clipped by 4 bases and J by 2 bases; unmatched bases: 3. For the CDR3, the DNA is TGCAGCGTTGGGACTAGCGGATTCACAGATACGCAGTATTTT. This encodes CSVGTSGFTDTQYF.

The genes are TRBV4-1 and TRBJ1-5; D call uncertain. Germline CDR1 reads MGHRA; CDR2 reads YSYEKL. Trimming removed 1 base at V and 0 bases at J, with 7 bases between. The CDR3 loop spans 15 amino acids. The CDR3 loop reads CASSQVLDSNQPQHF. The CDR3 region has the DNA TGCGCCAGCAGCCAAGTTTTGGATAGCAATCAGCCCCAGCATTTT.